Listed below are T cell receptor beta chains from one sample, sequenced in a study of blood T cell repertoires in COVID-19. Some clones are missing from TCRdb's copy, which holds only in-frame ones; the method was immunoSEQ multiplex PCR. The sample has roughly 34,000 clones; around nine tenths are singletons. The material sequenced was peripheral blood. The receptors come from a woman of 80 years or more with active or convalescent COVID-19. Both conserved end residues are part of each CDR3. The order of the fields is D gene, CDR3 length, V gene, clone size, J gene, CDR3 DNA, CDR3 protein. D genes are given only for firm matches. A clone size is listed for some rows: how often the clone was seen (once, few, many), or a class if it is expanded.

d_call: TRBD1
cdr3_length: 16
v_call: TRBV30
clone_size: -
j_call: TRBJ1-6
cdr3_nt: TGTGCCTCCCCCGGGACAGGTCAAACGAAGAATTCACCCCTCCACTTT
cdr3_aa: CASPGTGQTKNSPLHF

d_call: TRBD1
cdr3_length: 17
v_call: TRBV7-9
clone_size: -
j_call: TRBJ2-2
cdr3_nt: TGTGCCAGCAGTACGATCCTCCCTCGGACAGGGCTGGATCAGCTGTTTTTT
cdr3_aa: CASSTILPRTGLDQLFF

d_call: TRBD2
cdr3_length: 16
v_call: TRBV19
clone_size: -
j_call: TRBJ2-7
cdr3_nt: TGTGCCAGTAGTGACCGGCGCGGGGGTAACTTCTACGAGCAGTACTTC
cdr3_aa: CASSDRRGGNFYEQYF

d_call: TRBD2
cdr3_length: 13
v_call: TRBV10-3
clone_size: -
j_call: TRBJ2-1
cdr3_nt: TGTGCCAGCACAATAGCGGGGACCACGCGGCAGTTCTTC
cdr3_aa: CASTIAGTTRQFF

d_call: TRBD1
cdr3_length: 15
v_call: TRBV3-1/TRBV3-2
clone_size: few
j_call: TRBJ1-6
cdr3_nt: TGTGCCAGCAGCCCAATAGGGACAGGGGGGTCACCCCTCCACTTT
cdr3_aa: CASSPIGTGGSPLHF

d_call: TRBD1
cdr3_length: 15
v_call: TRBV19
clone_size: -
j_call: TRBJ2-2
cdr3_nt: TGTGCCAGTAGAATCGGGACAGAATTTATCGGGGAGCTGTTTTTT
cdr3_aa: CASRIGTEFIGELFF

d_call: TRBD1
cdr3_length: 15
v_call: TRBV7-9
clone_size: -
j_call: TRBJ1-2
cdr3_nt: TGTGCCAGCAGATTAGTCCGGGACAGGGGATATGGCTACACCTTC
cdr3_aa: CASRLVRDRGYGYTF

d_call: -
cdr3_length: 13
v_call: TRBV12-3/TRBV12-4
clone_size: -
j_call: TRBJ1-1
cdr3_nt: TGTGCCAGCAGTCGATGGGGGGGCACTGAAGCTTTCTTT
cdr3_aa: CASSRWGGTEAFF

d_call: TRBD1
cdr3_length: 15
v_call: TRBV2
clone_size: -
j_call: TRBJ1-2
cdr3_nt: TGTGCCAGCAGCCTTTTCCGACAGGGGGCTAATGGCTACACCTTC
cdr3_aa: CASSLFRQGANGYTF

d_call: TRBD1
cdr3_length: 14
v_call: TRBV5-1
clone_size: -
j_call: TRBJ2-7
cdr3_nt: TGCGCCAGCAGCCTGGGGACAGGGGGCTCCGAGCAGTACTTC
cdr3_aa: CASSLGTGGSEQYF

d_call: TRBD2
cdr3_length: 18
v_call: TRBV5-1
clone_size: once
j_call: TRBJ2-7
cdr3_nt: TGCGCCAGCAGCTTGGCAGGGACTAGCGGGGGGGCCTGGTACGAGCAGTACTTC
cdr3_aa: CASSLAGTSGGAWYEQYF

d_call: -
cdr3_length: 12
v_call: TRBV30
clone_size: once
j_call: TRBJ2-5
cdr3_nt: TGTGCCTGGAGTGCCGAGAAGGAGACCCAGTACTTC
cdr3_aa: CAWSAEKETQYF

d_call: -
cdr3_length: 14
v_call: TRBV25-1
clone_size: -
j_call: TRBJ1-6
cdr3_nt: TGTGCCAGCAGTCCCGGGTGGGATAATTCACCCCTCCACTTT
cdr3_aa: CASSPGWDNSPLHF

d_call: TRBD1
cdr3_length: 17
v_call: TRBV4-1
clone_size: -
j_call: TRBJ1-1
cdr3_nt: TGCGCCAGCAGCCACAGGGCGACAGGGAGCGTTAGCACTGAAGCTTTCTTT
cdr3_aa: CASSHRATGSVSTEAFF

d_call: -
cdr3_length: 15
v_call: TRBV5-4
clone_size: -
j_call: TRBJ2-7
cdr3_nt: TGTGCCAGCAGCTTCCCACAGGGTACTAAGGACGAGCAGTACTTC
cdr3_aa: CASSFPQGTKDEQYF

d_call: TRBD1
cdr3_length: 17
v_call: TRBV5-1
clone_size: -
j_call: TRBJ2-4
cdr3_nt: TGCGCCAGCAGCCCTAATTGGGACAGTTTAGCCAAAAACATTCAGTACTTC
cdr3_aa: CASSPNWDSLAKNIQYF

d_call: -
cdr3_length: 14
v_call: TRBV5-4
clone_size: -
j_call: TRBJ2-3
cdr3_nt: TGTGCCAGCAGCCCCATCCTGAGGGCAGATACGCAGTATTTT
cdr3_aa: CASSPILRADTQYF

d_call: TRBD2
cdr3_length: 19
v_call: TRBV5-1
clone_size: -
j_call: TRBJ2-3
cdr3_nt: TGCGCCAGCAGCTTGGTCGCGGGGGGTGTTTCGACTAGCACAGATACGCAGTATTTT
cdr3_aa: CASSLVAGGVSTSTDTQYF

d_call: TRBD1
cdr3_length: 14
v_call: TRBV5-5
clone_size: -
j_call: TRBJ1-2
cdr3_nt: TGTGCCAGCAGCTTGGGACAGGGAACGAATGGCTACACCTTC
cdr3_aa: CASSLGQGTNGYTF

d_call: -
cdr3_length: 14
v_call: TRBV18
clone_size: -
j_call: TRBJ2-3
cdr3_nt: TGTGCCAGCTCACCACAATCCTATACAGGGACGCAGTATTTT
cdr3_aa: CASSPQSYTGTQYF

d_call: -
cdr3_length: 17
v_call: TRBV19
clone_size: few
j_call: TRBJ2-1
cdr3_nt: TGTGCCAGTAGCACAATCAGACTGGTCCGCTCCTACAATGAGCAGTTCTTC
cdr3_aa: CASSTIRLVRSYNEQFF

d_call: -
cdr3_length: 13
v_call: TRBV28
clone_size: -
j_call: TRBJ1-5
cdr3_nt: TGTGCCAGCAGTTTCGGAGGGAATCAGCCCCAGCATTTT
cdr3_aa: CASSFGGNQPQHF

d_call: TRBD2
cdr3_length: 17
v_call: TRBV6-4
clone_size: few
j_call: TRBJ2-3
cdr3_nt: TGTGCCAGCAGTGACACTAGCGGGGGGGCCGGTACAGATACGCAGTATTTT
cdr3_aa: CASSDTSGGAGTDTQYF

d_call: -
cdr3_length: 16
v_call: TRBV5-1
clone_size: -
j_call: TRBJ1-2
cdr3_nt: TGCGCCAGCAGCCCCCACCCCGACAGAGATAACTATGGCTACACCTTC
cdr3_aa: CASSPHPDRDNYGYTF

d_call: -
cdr3_length: 14
v_call: TRBV4-1
clone_size: once
j_call: TRBJ2-1
cdr3_nt: TGCGCCAGCAGCCAAGATCGGACGAGGGTTGAGCAGTTCTTC
cdr3_aa: CASSQDRTRVEQFF

d_call: -
cdr3_length: 15
v_call: TRBV28
clone_size: -
j_call: TRBJ2-7
cdr3_nt: TGTGCCAGCAGTTACGGGACATTGGACCTCTACGAGCAGTACTTC
cdr3_aa: CASSYGTLDLYEQYF

d_call: TRBD1
cdr3_length: 14
v_call: TRBV5-4
clone_size: -
j_call: TRBJ2-1
cdr3_nt: TGTGCCAGCAGCCCCCGGACAGGGTCCAATGAGCAGTTCTTC
cdr3_aa: CASSPRTGSNEQFF

d_call: -
cdr3_length: 17
v_call: TRBV5-1
clone_size: -
j_call: TRBJ2-2
cdr3_nt: TGCGCCAGCAGCTTGTTGGTGGCACAGGGATCGACCGGGGAGCTGTTTTTT
cdr3_aa: CASSLLVAQGSTGELFF

d_call: -
cdr3_length: 17
v_call: TRBV4-2
clone_size: -
j_call: TRBJ1-2
cdr3_nt: TGTGCCAGCAGCCAAGAAGGGGTACAGGGCCTTACCTATGGCTACACCTTC
cdr3_aa: CASSQEGVQGLTYGYTF

d_call: TRBD1
cdr3_length: 15
v_call: TRBV25-1
clone_size: -
j_call: TRBJ2-2
cdr3_nt: TGTGCCAGCAGTGAACCCCGACAGGGCGGCGGGGAGCTGTTTTTT
cdr3_aa: CASSEPRQGGGELFF

d_call: TRBD2
cdr3_length: 14
v_call: TRBV6-1
clone_size: -
j_call: TRBJ2-3
cdr3_nt: TGTGCCAGCAGTGGAGCGGGGGCCAGGGATACGCAGTATTTT
cdr3_aa: CASSGAGARDTQYF

d_call: -
cdr3_length: 17
v_call: TRBV7-3
clone_size: -
j_call: TRBJ2-2
cdr3_nt: TGTGCCAGCAGCCACACCCAGGCAAACATGAACACCGGGGAGCTGTTTTTT
cdr3_aa: CASSHTQANMNTGELFF

d_call: TRBD1
cdr3_length: 13
v_call: TRBV28
clone_size: few
j_call: TRBJ2-3
cdr3_nt: TGTGCCAGCAGGATTCAGACAGGGGGTACGCAGTATTTT
cdr3_aa: CASRIQTGGTQYF

d_call: -
cdr3_length: 22
v_call: TRBV23-1
clone_size: once
j_call: TRBJ1-6
cdr3_nt: TGCGCCAGCAGTCAATCTTTAGGCCAGCGAGGCCCCCAGTCCTCCTATAATTCACCCCTCCACTTT
cdr3_aa: CASSQSLGQRGPQSSYNSPLHF

d_call: -
cdr3_length: 14
v_call: TRBV23-1
clone_size: -
j_call: TRBJ1-3
cdr3_nt: TGCGCCAGCAGTCCACCCTACAGGGAAAACACCATATATTTT
cdr3_aa: CASSPPYRENTIYF

d_call: -
cdr3_length: 15
v_call: TRBV11-3
clone_size: once
j_call: TRBJ2-3
cdr3_nt: TGTGCCAGCAGCTTCGACAGAGGAGACACAGATACGCAGTATTTT
cdr3_aa: CASSFDRGDTDTQYF

d_call: TRBD1
cdr3_length: 15
v_call: TRBV10-3
clone_size: -
j_call: TRBJ1-4
cdr3_nt: TGTGCCATCAGTGAGAAGGGGACAGGGAATGAAAAACTGTTTTTT
cdr3_aa: CAISEKGTGNEKLFF

d_call: -
cdr3_length: 15
v_call: TRBV6-5
clone_size: -
j_call: TRBJ2-1
cdr3_nt: TGTGCCAGCAGTCCCCCGGACACCGGAGGGGATGAGCAGTTCTTC
cdr3_aa: CASSPPDTGGDEQFF

d_call: TRBD1
cdr3_length: 15
v_call: TRBV19
clone_size: -
j_call: TRBJ2-2
cdr3_nt: TGTGCCAGTAGTAGTTTAGGGGGCCTGTCCGGGGAGCTGTTTTTT
cdr3_aa: CASSSLGGLSGELFF

d_call: -
cdr3_length: 12
v_call: TRBV7-9
clone_size: few
j_call: TRBJ2-1
cdr3_nt: TGTGCCAGCAGCTTAATCTCCAATGAGCAGTTCTTC
cdr3_aa: CASSLISNEQFF

d_call: TRBD1
cdr3_length: 14
v_call: TRBV4-1
clone_size: -
j_call: TRBJ1-2
cdr3_nt: TGCGCCAGCAGCCCTACGACAGGGAACTATGGCTACACCTTC
cdr3_aa: CASSPTTGNYGYTF

d_call: TRBD1
cdr3_length: 12
v_call: TRBV10-2
clone_size: -
j_call: TRBJ1-4
cdr3_nt: TGCGGGGCCGGACAGGGGGGTGAAAAACTGTTTTTT
cdr3_aa: CGAGQGGEKLFF

d_call: TRBD1
cdr3_length: 15
v_call: TRBV6-5
clone_size: -
j_call: TRBJ1-6
cdr3_nt: TGTGCCAGCAGAAGGGACAGCCAATATAATTCACCCCTCCACTTT
cdr3_aa: CASRRDSQYNSPLHF

d_call: TRBD2
cdr3_length: 15
v_call: TRBV19
clone_size: -
j_call: TRBJ2-7
cdr3_nt: TGTGCCAGTAGCACCTCGGGGGGTAGGAGTTACGAGCAGTACTTC
cdr3_aa: CASSTSGGRSYEQYF

d_call: TRBD1
cdr3_length: 15
v_call: TRBV24-1
clone_size: -
j_call: TRBJ2-3
cdr3_nt: TGTGCCACCAGTGATTTAACGGACAGGGTCGATACGCAGTATTTT
cdr3_aa: CATSDLTDRVDTQYF

d_call: TRBD2
cdr3_length: 16
v_call: TRBV5-1
clone_size: -
j_call: TRBJ2-5
cdr3_nt: TGCGCCAGCAGCTTGTCTAGCGGGGGGACGCAAGAGACCCAGTACTTC
cdr3_aa: CASSLSSGGTQETQYF

d_call: TRBD1
cdr3_length: 16
v_call: TRBV5-1
clone_size: -
j_call: TRBJ2-7
cdr3_nt: TGCGCCAGCAGCCAAGACCCGGGACAGGCGGCCTACGAGCAGTACTTC
cdr3_aa: CASSQDPGQAAYEQYF

d_call: -
cdr3_length: 14
v_call: TRBV27
clone_size: -
j_call: TRBJ1-1
cdr3_nt: TGTGCCAGCAGTTTCACAGTCCCGTACACTGAAGCTTTCTTT
cdr3_aa: CASSFTVPYTEAFF

d_call: -
cdr3_length: 15
v_call: TRBV6-1
clone_size: -
j_call: TRBJ2-5
cdr3_nt: TGTGCCAGCAGTGAGGGACTGCCACCCCTGGAGACCCAGTACTTC
cdr3_aa: CASSEGLPPLETQYF

d_call: TRBD1
cdr3_length: 16
v_call: TRBV5-4
clone_size: -
j_call: TRBJ2-3
cdr3_nt: TGTGCCAGCAGGGCCTCCAGGGGGCGGGGCACAGATACGCAGTATTTT
cdr3_aa: CASRASRGRGTDTQYF

d_call: -
cdr3_length: 13
v_call: TRBV7-9
clone_size: -
j_call: TRBJ1-4
cdr3_nt: TGTGCCAGCAGCCCGGGCGGGGGGGAAAAACTGTTTTTT
cdr3_aa: CASSPGGGEKLFF

d_call: -
cdr3_length: 15
v_call: TRBV7-2
clone_size: -
j_call: TRBJ2-3
cdr3_nt: TGTGCCAGCAGCTTAGCGTCGGGTAGCACAGATACGCAGTATTTT
cdr3_aa: CASSLASGSTDTQYF

d_call: TRBD1
cdr3_length: 15
v_call: TRBV5-1
clone_size: -
j_call: TRBJ2-7
cdr3_nt: TGCGCCAGCAGAAGGACAGGGGACAGGGACTACGAGCAGTACTTC
cdr3_aa: CASRRTGDRDYEQYF

d_call: -
cdr3_length: 12
v_call: TRBV5-4
clone_size: -
j_call: TRBJ1-6
cdr3_nt: TGTGCCAGCCGGAGAGATAATTCACCCCTCCACTTT
cdr3_aa: CASRRDNSPLHF

d_call: -
cdr3_length: 14
v_call: TRBV30
clone_size: -
j_call: TRBJ2-1
cdr3_nt: TGTGCCTGTACTCCCATGATCTCCTACAATGAGCAGTTCTTC
cdr3_aa: CACTPMISYNEQFF